What follows are 10 T cell receptor beta chains derived from one specimen sequenced in a study of cytomegalovirus exposure and HLA in healthy donors. The primer mix had 60 Vbeta and 13 Jbeta primers. Method: immunoSEQ multiplex PCR; TCRdb's copy keeps in-frame clones and lacks some. Of approximately 140,000 clones detected, just under 65% appear once; the ten largest clones hold 6% to 8.5%. The sample was PBMCs. The receptors come from a woman aged 55-75 years in good health and CMV-seropositive.

V usage is TRBV6-5 and J usage is TRBJ1-1; a weak D match, TRBD1 (6 bases). V lost 6 bases to trimming and J lost 2 bases, with 10 bases between them. Germline-derived CDR1 and CDR2 are MNHEY and SVGAGI. CDR3 length: 13 residues. CDR3 coding DNA: TGTGCCAGCAGACGGACAGTTAACACTGAAGCTTTCTTT. Translation gives CASRRTVNTEAFF.

The chain employs TRBV7-2 and TRBJ2-1, with D unresolved. V was pared by 3 bases and J by 2 bases, with 11 bases between. Germline values: CDR1 SGHTA, CDR2 FQGNSA. The CDR3 contains 15 residues. In nucleotides, the CDR3 is TGTGCCAGCAGCTTCTTCTCAGTCACCTACAATGAGCAGTTCTTC. As protein: CASSFFSVTYNEQFF.

The chain carries TRBV7-9 and TRBJ1-4, with 9 bases matching TRBD1. The CDR3 has 16 residues. The J segment lost 4 bases and the V segment lost 5 bases, leaving 8 bases of the junction unmatched. The germline V gene has CDR1 SEHNR and CDR2 FQNEAQ (reference sequence). DNA of the CDR3: TGTGCCAGCAGCGGTTACCGGGACAGGGTTAATGAAAAACTGTTTTTT. It codes for CASSGYRDRVNEKLFF.

The chain combines TRBV28 with TRBJ1-1; 7 bases map to TRBD1. The CDR3 contains 13 residues. Germline CDR1 MDHEN, CDR2 SYDVKM. With 10 bases clipped from V and 3 bases from J, the junction kept 8 bases outside the gene matches. The CDR3 DNA reads as TGTGCCACCCAGACAGGGATCGACACTGAAGCTTTCTTT. This gives the protein CATQTGIDTEAFF.

The V call is TRBV7-9, the J call TRBJ2-1; D unclear. Germline V gives CDR1 SEHNR, CDR2 FQNEAQ (reference sequence). V lost 2 bases and J 7 bases, leaving 6 bases between the germline ends. The CDR3 length is 12 residues. The CDR3 nucleotides are TGTGCCAGCAGCTTACCCCAAAATGAGCAGTTCTTC. Protein sequence: CASSLPQNEQFF.

The chain has TRBV5-1 and TRBJ1-1; D ambiguous. The V end lost 3 bases, the J end lost 0 bases, and 9 bases lay between the germline ends. The CDR3 length is 14 residues. Germline-derived CDR1 and CDR2 are SGHRS and YFSETQ. The CDR3 DNA is TGCGCCAGCAGCTCGGGAGGGATGAACACTGAAGCTTTCTTT. Translating gives CASSSGGMNTEAFF.

This clone showed up just a few times. The rearrangement links TRBV4-1 to TRBJ2-7; D might be TRBD1 (8 bases). The CDR3 sequence is 14 residues long. V lost 1 base and J lost 4, with 11 bases in between. From germline, CDR1 is MGHRA and CDR2 YSYEKL. The CDR3: CASSQVQGGYEQYF. DNA for the CDR3: TGCGCCAGCAGCCAAGTACAGGGGGGGTACGAGCAGTACTTC.

The chain joins TRBV5-1 to TRBJ2-1; 8 bases align to TRBD2. This CDR3 is built from 15 residues. Trimming cost V 2 bases and J 4 bases; bases outside gene matches: 5. CDR1 and CDR2 from the germline V gene are SGHRS and YFSETQ. This CDR3 reads CASSLAGVTYNEQFF. In nucleotides, the CDR3 is TGCGCCAGCAGCTTAGCGGGAGTAACTTACAATGAGCAGTTCTTC. Variable domain in full (rest from reference TRBV5-1 and TRBJ2-1): KAGVTQTPRYLIKTRGQQVTLSCSPISGHRSVSWYQQTPGQGLQFLFEYFSETQRNKGNFPGRFSGRQFSNSRSEMNVSTLELGDSALYLCASSLAGVTYNEQFFGPGTRLTVL.

This clone appeared a few times. The chain joins TRBV7-2 to TRBJ1-4; D not resolved. Germline lookup yields CDR1 SGHTA and CDR2 FQGNSA. V gave up 1 base and J gave up 4 bases, with 10 bases separating them. The CDR3 sequence is 15 residues long. The CDR3 sequence: CASSLGSGYNEKLFF. Written as DNA, the CDR3 is TGTGCCAGCAGCTTAGGGTCGGGATATAATGAAAAACTGTTTTTT.

The chain combines TRBV28 with TRBJ1-2; TRBD1 matches 9 bases. Unmatched junction bases numbered 11, after V lost 5 bases and J lost 10 bases. The CDR3 is made up of 14 amino acids. Looked up from germline, CDR1 is MDHEN and CDR2 is SYDVKM. In DNA, the CDR3 is TGTGCCAGCAGTCCGGGACAGGGTGAATTTTTCTACACCTTC. Translation: CASSPGQGEFFYTF.